Below are 31 T cell receptor beta chains sequenced from a single sample in a study of molecular identifiers for immune sequencing clone quantification. Each CDR3 protein gets one entry after TCRdb re-called the PCR reads with MiXCR. The sample lists under 800,000 distinct CDR3 sequences; around 25% were seen once. The sequenced material came from naive CD8+ T cells from blood, with Jurkat cell RNA spiked in. The subset: FACS-sorted CD8+CD4-CCR7+CD45RA+ naive T cells. These receptors were obtained from a human donor in good health. Some libraries in this study had Jurkat cell RNA spiked in.

With respect to this clonotype: A much more abundant neighbour one base away suggests this may be a read error. The chain uses TRBV28 and TRBJ2-5, with D perhaps TRBD1 or TRBD2 (5 bases each). Germline CDR1 and CDR2: MDHEN and SYDVKM. The CDR3 totals 17 residues. CDR3 in DNA: TGTGCCAGCAGTTTAGTGGGTTGGGACGGCTCCCAAGAGACCCGGTACTTC. This codes for CASSLVGWDGSQETRYF. Using reference TRBV28 and TRBJ2-5 for the parts outside the CDR3, the full variable domain is DVKVTQSSRYLVKRTGEKVFLECVQDMDHENMFWYRQDPGLGLRLIYFSYDVKMKEKGDIPEGYSVSREKKERFSLILESASTNQTSMYLCASSLVGWDGSQETRYFGPGTRLLVL.

This clonotype was observed many times. This rearrangement joins TRBV4-3 to TRBJ2-5, with D tentatively TRBD2 (6 bases). Germline CDR1 is LGHNA and CDR2 is YSLEER. V lost 1 base and J lost 5, with 14 bases in between. This CDR3 region has 15 residues. CDR3 DNA: TGCGCCAGCAGCCAAGGAGCCGGAGGGATTGAGACCCAGTACTTC. This codes for CASSQGAGGIETQYF.

The chain has TRBV13 and TRBJ2-7, with 7 bases fitting TRBD1. The CDR3 has 15 amino acids. The V and J ends lost 4 bases and 3 bases, in that order; junction bases with no gene match: 9. The germline V gene encodes CDR1 PRHDT and CDR2 FYEKMQ (reference sequence). The CDR3 DNA sequence: TGTGCCAGCAGCTCAATATCCGGGACAGTCTACGAGCAGTACTTC. This sequence encodes CASSSISGTVYEQYF. The whole variable domain, filled in from reference TRBV13 and TRBJ2-7, reads AAGVIQSPRHLIKEKRETATLKCYPIPRHDTVYWYQQGPGQDPQFLISFYEKMQSDKGSIPDRFSAQQFSDYHSELNMSSLELGDSALYFCASSSISGTVYEQYFGPGTRLTVT.

This clonotype was detected many times. This chain connects TRBV7-9 to TRBJ2-3; 8 positions match TRBD1. With V trimmed by 5 bases and J by 0 bases, 22 bases remained unmatched. The CDR3 is 21 residues long. The V gene's germline CDR1 is SEHNR and CDR2 FQNEAQ (reference sequence). In nucleotides, the CDR3 is TGTGCCAGCAGCCGACAACCGGGACAGGAGAGAGTCTGGGGGAGCACAGATACGCAGTATTTT. It translates to CASSRQPGQERVWGSTDTQYF.

The chain uses TRBV12-3 or TRBV12-4 and TRBJ2-1; D may be TRBD2 (6 bases). Trimming left V 10 bases short and J 5 bases short, with 15 bases between. The CDR3 has 13 amino acids. Here the CDR3 DNA reads TGTGCCACCGCGGGGCAGAGAAACAATGAGCAGTTCTTC. Its protein is CATAGQRNNEQFF.

Many counts were recorded for this clonotype. In nucleotides, the CDR3 is TGTGCCAGCAGCAGCGGGATGAACACCGGGGAGCTGTTTTTT. It encodes CASSSGMNTGELFF. The rearrangement uses TRBV28 and TRBJ2-2, with 7 bases lining up with TRBD2. V was clipped by 6 bases and J by 1 base; unmatched bases: 2. The length of the CDR3 is 14 residues. CDR1 MDHEN and CDR2 SYDVKM come from the germline V gene.

In the case of this clonotype: Here the CDR3 omits its conserved ending phenylalanine or tryptophan, so a read error is the likely source. It is unclear where the CDR3 begins or ends on the DNA, so no DNA is shown, and the CDR3 is as TCRdb lists it. The chain joins TRBV21-1 to TRBJ2-3; TRBD1, as called in the table, went unchecked against the DNA. TRBV21-1 is noted as a pseudogene. The CDR3 numbers 15 amino acids, ends counted. CDR3 loop: CASSKGDRQSDTQYY.

This clonotype occurred many times. The genes are TRBV12-3 or TRBV12-4 and TRBJ2-5; the match to TRBD2 covers 8 bases. The V gene end was trimmed by 3 bases and the J gene end by 7 bases; junction bases not matched to a gene: 7. The CDR3 extends over 14 amino acids. CDR3 in DNA: TGTGCCAGCAGTTTTACTAGCGGCACAGGGACCCAGTACTTC. This translates into CASSFTSGTGTQYF.

This chain joins TRBV20-1 and TRBJ2-5; D is perhaps TRBD1 or TRBD2 (5 bases each). CDR1 is DFQATT, CDR2 SNEGSKA, per germline (reference sequence). The CDR3 runs 16 residues. V lost 3 bases to trimming and J lost 9 bases, with 26 bases between them. CDR3 protein: CSASPLVTGEGESQYF. CDR3 nucleotides: TGCAGTGCTAGTCCCCTAGTTACAGGTGAAGGGGAGTCCCAGTACTTC.

Many counts were recorded for this clonotype. The V and J genes are TRBV20-1 and TRBJ2-7, with 7 bases fitting TRBD2. V shed 1 base, J shed 3 bases, and the junction held 9 bases outside the gene matches. There are 15 residues in the CDR3. Per the germline V gene, CDR1 is DFQATT and CDR2 is SNEGSKA (reference sequence). The CDR3 region has the DNA TGCAGTGCTAGAGGCCTAGCGGAACAGTACTACGAGCAGTACTTC. Its translation is CSARGLAEQYYEQYF.

At least ten counts were recorded for this clonotype. The chain couples TRBV5-6 to TRBJ1-1; D might be TRBD1 (5 bases). Germline CDR1 and CDR2: SGHDT and YYEEEE. The CDR3 is made up of 11 amino acids. Between the trimmed V and J ends, which lost 7 bases and 6 bases, there was a span of 10 bases. CDR3 DNA sequence: TGTGCCAGCGGCTGGGGCCCTGAAGCTTTCTTT. Residues: CASGWGPEAFF.

This clonotype turned up a few times. J is TRBJ2-7 and V is TRBV4-3; tentatively, D is TRBD1 or TRBD2 (5 bases each). This CDR3 spans 17 amino acids. Germline assignment: CDR1 LGHNA and CDR2 YSLEER. Trimming removed 1 base at V and 3 bases at J, with 19 bases between. The CDR3 loop is CASSQGVAYGAVYEQYF. The CDR3 DNA follows: TGCGCCAGCAGCCAAGGGGTTGCCTACGGGGCCGTCTACGAGCAGTACTTC.

The sample holds many counts of this clonotype. The rearrangement links TRBV12-3 or TRBV12-4 to TRBJ2-2, with D possibly matching TRBD1 (5 bases). V shed 6 bases and J shed 2 bases, with 10 bases lying between them. The CDR3 covers 14 residues. The CDR3, as DNA: TGTGCCAGCAGCGACGACAGTAACACCGGGGAGCTGTTTTTT. It encodes CASSDDSNTGELFF.

With regard to this clonotype: A much larger clonotype is one base distant, so this may be a read error. This sequence joins TRBV19 and TRBJ2-7; D is undetermined. Germline loops: CDR1 LNHDA, CDR2 SQIVND (reference sequence). The CDR3 totals 14 residues. CDR3 sequence: CASSWAVEKYAQYF. CDR3 nucleotides: TGTGCCAGTTCTTGGGCAGTGGAGAAATACGCGCAGTACTTC.

This clonotype came up a few times. This CDR3 is missing its conserved last phenylalanine or tryptophan, likely due to a read error. The V and J genes are TRBV27 and TRBJ2-3; 7 nucleotides match TRBD2. Germline V gives CDR1 MNHEY, CDR2 SMNVEV (reference sequence). This CDR3 region has 14 residues. The V and J ends lost 1 base and 3 bases, in that order; junction bases with no gene match: 1. CDR3 DNA: TGTGCCAGCAGTTTATTGCGGGAGACAGATACGCAGTATCTT. Translating it yields CASSLLRETDTQYL.

This clonotype has only a few counts. The gene calls are TRBV14 and TRBJ2-7, with TRBD1 matching over 7 bases. The CDR3 has 13 residues. With V trimmed by 2 bases and J by 4 bases, 2 bases remained unmatched. CDR1 is SGHDN, CDR2 FVKESK, per germline. The CDR3 DNA is TGTGCCAGCAGCCAACTGACAGGGTACGAGCAGTACTTC. As protein: CASSQLTGYEQYF.

This clonotype has just a few counts. V usage is TRBV6-5 and J usage is TRBJ1-1, with D possibly matching TRBD1 (5 bases). The CDR3 contains 16 residues. V lost 3 bases and J lost 0, with 14 bases in between. Germline-derived CDR1 and CDR2 are MNHEY and SVGAGI. For the CDR3, the DNA is TGTGCCAGCAGTTATGTTTTTGGGGGGATGAACACTGAAGCTTTCTTT. It codes for CASSYVFGGMNTEAFF.

The chain joins TRBV5-8 to TRBJ1-1; D unresolved. Deletions cut 9 bases from V and 4 bases from J, with 13 bases between. The CDR3 runs 12 residues. Germline assignment: CDR1 SGHTS and CDR2 YDEGEE. The CDR3 here is CAILVVGTEAFF. For the CDR3, the DNA is TGTGCCATCCTAGTCGTGGGCACTGAAGCTTTCTTT. Supplemented by reference TRBV5-8 and TRBJ1-1, the full variable domain reads EAGVTQSPTHLIKTRGQQATLRCSPISGHTSVYWYQQALGLGLQFLLWYDEGEERNRGNFPPRFSGRQFPNYSSELNVNALELEDSALYLCAILVVGTEAFFGQGTRLTVV.

This clonotype has at least ten counts. The genes are TRBV6-2 or TRBV6-3 and TRBJ2-2; TRBD1 agrees at 7 bases. The CDR3 contains 14 residues. Germline CDR1 is MNHEY and CDR2 is SVGEGT. The J segment lost 4 bases and the V segment lost 6 bases, leaving 5 bases of the junction unmatched. CDR3 coding DNA: TGTGCCAGCAGGGACCCAGGGGGCACCGGGGAGCTGTTTTTT. Translating it yields CASRDPGGTGELFF.

V gene TRBV2 combines with J gene TRBJ2-1; D remains ambiguous. The CDR3 length is 11 residues. The germline CDR1 and CDR2 sequences are SNHLY and FYNNEI. V was cut by 1 base and J by 9 bases, with 4 bases left in between. CDR3 amino acids: CASSEVLEQFF. The CDR3 DNA reads as TGTGCCAGCAGTGAAGTCCTTGAGCAGTTCTTC.

The chain carries TRBV5-6 and TRBJ1-1; D unresolved. The CDR3 loop spans 13 amino acids. The germline CDR1 and CDR2 sequences are SGHDT and YYEEEE. In DNA form, the CDR3 reads TGTGCAGGCAGAAACGATTGGAACACTGAAGCTTTCTTT. It is translated as CAGRNDWNTEAFF. Full variable domain (rest looked up from reference TRBV5-6 and TRBJ1-1): DAGVTQSPTHLIKTRGQQVTLRCSPKSGHDTVSWYQQALGQGPQFIFQYYEEEERQRGNFPDRFSGHQFPNYSSELNVNALLLGDSALYLCAGRNDWNTEAFFGQGTRLTVV.

In its sample, this clonotype was seen many times. The chain joins TRBV28 to TRBJ2-1, with 10 bases aligning to TRBD2. V dropped 4 bases and J dropped 0; count of bases not matched to a gene: 3. Germline V gene data show CDR1 as MDHEN and CDR2 as SYDVKM. The CDR3 is 16 amino acids. This chain's CDR3 is CASSWTSGPSYNEQFF. The CDR3 nucleotides are TGTGCCAGCAGTTGGACTAGCGGCCCCTCCTACAATGAGCAGTTCTTC.

This clonotype was counted ten times or more. V and J are TRBV6-2 or TRBV6-3 and TRBJ1-1, with 7 bases matching TRBD1. CDR1 is MNHEY and CDR2 is SVGEGT in the germline V gene. The CDR3 contains 14 residues. V shed 0 bases and J 4 bases; nucleotides not matched to a gene: 2. As DNA, the CDR3 is TGTGCCAGCAGTTACTCCGACAGGGCCACTGAAGCTTTCTTT. It translates to CASSYSDRATEAFF.

This clonotype was seen at least ten times. The chain is built from TRBV30 and TRBJ1-1; 7 bases are a match to TRBD1. V gave up 5 bases and J gave up 3 bases; unmatched junction bases: 6. Germline lookup yields CDR1 GTSNPN and CDR2 SVGIG (reference sequence). The length of the CDR3 is 13 residues. The chain's CDR3 is CAWDRDTYTEAFF. CDR3 DNA sequence: TGTGCCTGGGACAGGGACACTTACACTGAAGCTTTCTTT.

The chain combines TRBV2 with TRBJ2-7; TRBD2 aligns across 9 bases. CDR1 and CDR2 (germline): SNHLY, FYNNEI. V lost 3 bases, J lost 8 bases, and 11 bases stayed unmatched. The CDR3 loop spans 15 amino acids. CDR3 nucleotides: TGTGCCAGCAGTGAGGAGGGACTAGCCCTCCCACAGCAGTACTTC. This encodes CASSEEGLALPQQYF. Filled out from reference TRBV2 and TRBJ2-7, the complete variable domain reads EPEVTQTPSHQVTQMGQEVILRCVPISNHLYFYWYRQILGQKVEFLVSFYNNEISEKSEIFDDQFSVERPDGSNFTLKIRSTKLEDSAMYFCASSEEGLALPQQYFGPGTRLTVT.

The table lists this clonotype with many counts. V usage is TRBV6-1 and J usage is TRBJ2-3, with a possible D match to TRBD2 (5 bases). This CDR3 is 16 amino acids long. Germline CDR1 and CDR2: MNHNS and SASEGT. V lost 3 bases and J 0 bases, leaving 13 bases between the germline ends. The CDR3 bases are TGTGCCAGCAGTGACTGGACTGATTCTAGCACAGATACGCAGTATTTT. Amino acid sequence: CASSDWTDSSTDTQYF.

This chain links TRBV21-1 with TRBJ2-7. TRBV21-1 is a known pseudogene. The CDR3 is 12 residues long. CDR3 nucleotide sequence: TGTGCCAGCAGCAACCTGGCCTACGAGCAGTACTTC. Translating gives CASSNLAYEQYF.

This clonotype showed up just a few times. This may come from a read error, since a much larger clone is one base off. This chain uses TRBV27 with TRBJ2-7; D unclear. CDR1 and CDR2 from the germline V gene are MNHEY and SMNVEV (reference sequence). The CDR3 has 14 residues. The V gene lost 6 bases and the J gene lost 3 bases, with 15 bases spanning the gap. The CDR3 here is CASSPRSGIYEQYF. CDR3 DNA sequence: TGTGCCAGCAGCCCGCGGTCAGGTATCTACGAGCAGTACTTC.

The chain has TRBV7-9 and TRBJ2-1; D not resolved. Trimming removed 6 bases at V and 2 bases at J, with 5 bases between. The CDR3 consists of 12 residues. The germline CDR1 and CDR2 sequences are SEHNR and FQNEAQ (reference sequence). CDR3 amino acids: CASSGAYNEQFF. DNA of the CDR3: TGTGCCAGCAGTGGAGCCTACAATGAGCAGTTCTTC.

The J gene is TRBJ1-5, the V gene TRBV4-3; D remains ambiguous. The V end lost 1 base, the J end lost 0 bases, and 7 bases lay between the germline ends. The CDR3 is 15 residues long. CDR1 is LGHNA, CDR2 YSLEER, per germline. CDR3 loop: CASSQAVSSNQPQHF. The CDR3 bases are TGCGCCAGCAGCCAAGCGGTCAGTAGCAATCAGCCCCAGCATTTT.

This clonotype appeared many times. This rearrangement joins TRBV5-1 to TRBJ2-1, with D perhaps TRBD1 (5 bases). The CDR3 spans 13 residues. Germline CDR1 reads SGHRS; CDR2 reads YFSETQ. V lost 9 bases and J 5 bases, leaving 15 bases between the germline ends. The CDR3 region is CATQTDLNNEQFF. DNA for the CDR3: TGCGCCACCCAGACAGACCTTAACAATGAGCAGTTCTTC.